In this sample, the clone carrying this T cell receptor beta chain turned up a few times. Its specificity is not known. This entry comes from a study of blood T cells in healthy people across ages. The overall study: The capture of about one barcoded beta molecule per two T cells was achieved by template switching.

Findings and caveats of the study: There was a strong correlation between TCR beta diversity and naive T cell percentage.

No fewer than 6 million PBMCs went into each sample. This CDR3 spans 13 amino acids. Looked up from germline, CDR1 is DFQATT and CDR2 is SNEGSKA (reference sequence). V was pared by 3 bases and J by 0 bases, with 9 bases between. A sample-barcoded 5' primer and a J-beta primer mix were used in a second PCR of roughly 6 to 11 cycles. Every cDNA molecule carried a tag from a template-switch adaptor bearing 12 random nucleotides. TCRdb independently ran MiXCR on the 5' RACE reads; one entry per CDR3 protein. The sample contains 850,000 to 1,300,000 distinct CDR3 sequences, around 45% of which appear only once.

The sequence was obtained from a woman aged 55-70 years in good health. The specimen was blood. The chain uses TRBV20-1 and TRBJ2-7; perhaps TRBD2 as D (5 bases). The CDR3 sequence is CSAREEYSYEQYF. In nucleotides, the CDR3 is TGCAGTGCTAGGGAGGAATACTCCTACGAGCAGTACTTC.